These 10 T cell receptor beta chains share one sample of origin, sequenced in a study of blood T cell repertoires in COVID-19. Measured with immunoSEQ multiplex PCR; TCRdb has only the in-frame clones, and not every one. The sample comprises 350,000 or so clones, approximately 86% of which are singletons, and 4% to 5.5% rests with the top ten. Sequencing input: PBMCs or T cells enriched from blood (not recorded which). These receptors were collected from a middle-aged woman with acute COVID-19.

The chain uses TRBV6-5 and TRBJ2-7; 7 bases align to TRBD1. This CDR3 comprises 16 residues. The germline V gene encodes CDR1 MNHEY and CDR2 SVGAGI. V lost 0 bases to trimming and J lost 4 bases; unmatched junction nucleotides: 9. CDR3 DNA: TGTGCCAGCAGTTACTCAAAGCAGGGGGTACGTTACGAGCAGTACTTC. Protein: CASSYSKQGVRYEQYF.

This chain connects TRBV4-1 to TRBJ2-2, with TRBD2 matching 7 bases. The CDR3 has 16 residues. Germline values: CDR1 MGHRA, CDR2 YSYEKL. Losses at the gene ends were 8 bases for V and 0 bases for J; bases not matched to a gene: 9. The CDR3 is CASHKVLAANTGELFF. CDR3 in DNA: TGCGCCAGCCATAAGGTGCTAGCGGCGAACACCGGGGAGCTGTTTTTT.

The chain couples TRBV4-2 to TRBJ1-4; TRBD1 matches 7 bases. This CDR3 comprises 16 residues. The germline CDR1 and CDR2 sequences are LGHNA and YNFKEQ. Unmatched junction bases numbered 8, after V lost 0 bases and J lost 7 bases. In DNA form, the CDR3 reads TGTGCCAGCAGCCAAGATAGGACCAGGGGGGTTGAAAAACTGTTTTTT. It yields the protein CASSQDRTRGVEKLFF.

The rearrangement links TRBV5-6 to TRBJ2-2, with TRBD1 matching 7 bases. Germline CDR1 and CDR2: SGHDT and YYEEEE. Trimming removed 4 bases from V and 5 bases from J; junction bases left unmatched: 5. CDR3 length equals 14 residues. CDR3 sequence reads: CASSLRQGTGELFF. The DNA for the CDR3 is TGTGCCAGCAGCCTTCGACAGGGAACCGGGGAGCTGTTTTTT.

The rearrangement uses TRBV12-3 or TRBV12-4 and TRBJ2-2, with 7 bases that match TRBD1. V trimming: 7 bases; J trimming: 8 bases; junction bases outside the gene matches: 4. CDR3 length: 12 amino acids. The CDR3 DNA reads as TGTGCCAGCAAGGGGGCGGTTGGGGAGCTGTTTTTT. As protein: CASKGAVGELFF.

The V call is TRBV7-3, the J call TRBJ2-1, with D possibly being TRBD2 (5 bases). V was clipped by 2 bases and J by 5 bases, with 13 bases between them. The CDR3 has 15 amino acids. CDR1 is SGHTA, CDR2 FQGTGA, per germline. Here the CDR3 DNA reads TGTGCCAGCAGCTTAGGGTCGGGGATAAACAATGAGCAGTTCTTC. Its protein is CASSLGSGINNEQFF.

The gene calls are TRBV7-9 and TRBJ1-4; TRBD1 might be the D (6 bases). The V gene lost 5 bases and the J gene lost 5 bases, with 12 bases spanning the gap. Germline CDR1 reads SEHNR; CDR2 reads FQNEAQ (reference sequence). This CDR3 spans 14 amino acids. As DNA, the CDR3 is TGTGCCAGCAGCCCGGACAGAACAAATGAAAAACTGTTTTTT. Protein: CASSPDRTNEKLFF.

The chain is built from TRBV10-2 and TRBJ2-3; D unresolved. V dropped 4 bases and J dropped 1 base, with 12 bases sitting between them. The germline V gene encodes CDR1 WSHSY and CDR2 SAAADI. The CDR3 length is 15 residues. The CDR3 spells CASSVGNIGTDTQYF. In DNA, the CDR3 is TGCGCCAGCAGTGTGGGCAACATTGGCACAGATACGCAGTATTTT.

The chain combines TRBV11-2 with TRBJ2-7, with TRBD2 matching 8 bases. V was clipped by 3 bases and J by 6 bases; unmatched bases: 7. CDR1 is SGHAT and CDR2 is FQNNGV in the germline V gene. The CDR3 covers 14 residues. This CDR3 reads CASSLGGRNGEQYF. The CDR3 bases are TGTGCCAGCAGCTTGGGCGGGAGGAACGGCGAGCAGTACTTC.

This clone came up once. The V and J genes are TRBV7-9 and TRBJ1-5, with 9 bases aligning to TRBD1. Germline CDR1 SEHNR, CDR2 FQNEAQ (reference sequence). The CDR3 has 16 amino acids. J was trimmed by 0 bases and V by 3 bases; bases with no gene match: 3. The CDR3 DNA sequence: TGTGCCAGCAGCTTGGGGACAGGGCCTAGCAATCAGCCCCAGCATTTT. Its translation is CASSLGTGPSNQPQHF.